This TCR beta chain is from a study of post-analysis software for immune sequencing data. Built from TCR beta cDNA, the libraries had unique molecular identifiers in them. MiXCR, run by TCRdb on the PCR reads, gives a single entry per CDR3 protein. Among about 820,000 distinct CDR3 sequences listed, under 70% were seen once. The table lists this clonotype with a few counts. Its antigen remains unknown. V lost 5 bases to trimming and J lost 7 bases, with 29 bases between them. The CDR3 runs 17 residues. The germline V gene has CDR1 SQVTM and CDR2 ANQGSEA. Study-wide results and limits: In patients, about five TRBV segments were more frequent than in controls, with TRBV5-6, TRBV5-1 and TRBV20-1 among them.

The J gene is TRBJ1-2, the V gene TRBV29-1; weak D call: TRBD1 (6 bases). This receptor was identified in a girl aged 10 to 17 with multiple sclerosis. Sequencing was carried out using blood. CDR3 in DNA: TGCAGCGTTACTAAGTGGGGCCGAGGACAGTCTGCAATTGGCTACACCTTC. It specifies CSVTKWGRGQSAIGYTF.